The rows below give T cell receptor beta chains drawn from one sample of a study of blood T cell repertoires in COVID-19. The method was immunoSEQ multiplex PCR; TCRdb's version includes in-frame clones alone and lacks a portion of them. The table includes about 130,000 clones, approximately 80% detected once. Input material: peripheral blood. These receptors were taken from a man aged 35 to 55 with active or convalescent COVID-19. Both conserved end residues are part of each CDR3.

j_call v_call cdr3_aa
TRBJ1-6 TRBV5-6 CASSLAAGASPLHF
TRBJ2-5 TRBV3-1/TRBV3-2 CASSQDGGTYQETQYF
TRBJ2-3 TRBV28 CASRGAADTQYF
TRBJ1-2 TRBV5-8 CASSRTNYGYTF
TRBJ2-7 TRBV5-1 CASSGPSYEQYF
TRBJ1-2 TRBV5-6 CASSSSNTGVIPGYTF
TRBJ2-1 TRBV2 CASSEEADNEQFF
TRBJ2-1 TRBV7-9 CASSLGASGREYNEQFF
TRBJ1-3 TRBV9 CASSASPTGGTGNTIYF
TRBJ1-2 TRBV7-2 CASSYLGYGYTF
TRBJ2-1 TRBV6-5 CASSYADGLAGYEQFF
TRBJ1-1 TRBV2 CASSEGTGLAEAFF
TRBJ1-5 TRBV12-3/TRBV12-4 CASRGQGNQPQHF
TRBJ1-3 TRBV28 CASSLGGGRSSGNTIYF
TRBJ2-2 TRBV6-5 CASSPGQGGTGELFF
TRBJ2-7 TRBV28 CASSTLVEGAYEQYF
TRBJ1-1 TRBV9 CASSPGGTGGHTEAFF
TRBJ2-3 TRBV7-2 CASSLTGGWTDTQYF
TRBJ1-1 TRBV6-5 CASSSGRLGGEAFF
TRBJ1-2 TRBV4-3 CASSQQQGANYGYTF
TRBJ1-2 TRBV12-3/TRBV12-4 CASSEDRDYGYTF
TRBJ1-4 TRBV15 CATQLGTQREKLFF
TRBJ2-2 TRBV5-1 CASSLTSGRSTGELFF
TRBJ1-1 TRBV19 CASSVGQGGQLAFF
TRBJ2-7 TRBV7-9 CASVTAGGVNEQYF
TRBJ2-6 TRBV11-2 CASSSHPSGGPGANVLTF
TRBJ2-1 TRBV5-1 CASSFDYLYNEQFF
TRBJ1-2 TRBV28 CASDGQGVGDGYTF
TRBJ2-2 TRBV27 CASSVGAYTGELFF
TRBJ2-3 TRBV9 CASGGAIRDTQYF
TRBJ2-1 TRBV19 CASTQTETGGRNEQFF